This T cell receptor (beta chain) was found in a study of identical twins. TCRdb reprocessed the 5' RACE reads via MiXCR and lists one record per CDR3 protein. The data contain under 1 million distinct CDR3 sequences, about 12% of them seen just once; the ten biggest clones take up under 2%. V was clipped by 4 bases and J by 7 bases, with 9 bases between them. Germline V lookup: CDR1 ENHRY, CDR2 SYGVKD. CDR3 size: 12 residues. At least ten counts were recorded for this clonotype. In addition, the sample was reused for a study of yellow fever vaccine responses in identical twins.

This clonotype was sampled from a woman between 18 and 29 years old in good health. The chain combines TRBV10-3 with TRBJ2-3, with D possibly being TRBD2 (6 bases). Sequences were obtained from PBMCs. CDR3 sequence reads: CAISGGLYTQYF. CDR3 coding DNA: TGTGCCATCAGTGGGGGACTTTATACGCAGTATTTT.